This TCR beta chain was sequenced for a study of cytomegalovirus exposure and HLA in healthy donors. Study-level points and caveats: Researchers reported that three CMV-associated chains were confirmed in vitro as CMV antigen-specific.

Germline lookup yields CDR1 GTSNPN and CDR2 SVGIG (reference sequence). The CDR3 extends over 13 amino acids. Trimming cost V 5 bases and J 2 bases; bases outside gene matches: 4. Note on this clone: Its target is unknown.

PCR involved 60 Vbeta and 13 Jbeta primers. Assay: immunoSEQ multiplex PCR; the TCRdb copy retains only in-frame clones and omits some. The data contain about 160,000 clones, 75% to 90% of them singletons. The chain links TRBV30 to TRBJ2-7; TRBD1 matches at 9 bases. The source material was PBMCs. The receptor comes from a girl aged 2-10 years in good health and CMV-seropositive. For the CDR3, the DNA is TGTGCCTGGCGACAGGGGGGGCCCTACGAGCAGTACTTC. It encodes CAWRQGGPYEQYF.